This entry lists 22 T cell receptor beta chains sequenced from one sample in a study of OX40 agonist ivuxolimab in advanced cancers. The method behind the library was the immunoSEQ multiplex PCR assay. Sourced from immuneACCESS, this table was stored by TCRdb with only in-frame sequences that have V and J called. A share of the clones is absent; for the studies checked, an unresolved V gene accounts for under half, and the remainder has no known explanation. The sample table lists fewer than 25,000 clones, around 85% of them with a count of one. The ten most abundant clones make up roughly 17% of the sample. Sequencing used CD4+ or CD8+ T cells sorted from blood, obtained in a trial of the OX40 agonist ivuxolimab. The source of these receptors is an adult with an advanced solid tumor such as melanoma, head and neck, liver or kidney cancer.

This clone was found once. This chain connects TRBV28 to TRBJ1-4; possible D gene TRBD1, 5 bases. The CDR3 totals 16 residues. Trimming took off 2 bases at V and 4 bases at J, with 14 bases between the two ends. Germline V lookup: CDR1 MDHEN, CDR2 SYDVKM. The CDR3 is CASSLGPGRSNEKLFF. The CDR3 coding sequence is TGTGCCAGCAGTTTAGGTCCGGGACGGAGTAATGAAAAACTGTTTTTT.

The V call is TRBV6-6, the J call TRBJ1-2, with D possibly matching TRBD1 (5 bases). The V end lost 2 bases, the J end lost 2 bases, and 15 bases lay between the germline ends. Germline V gene data show CDR1 as MNHNY and CDR2 as SVGAGI (reference sequence). This CDR3 has 16 residues. The CDR3 nucleotides are TGTGCCAGCAGTTACGGTGCAGTCAGGGAGAACTATGGCTACACCTTC. This encodes CASSYGAVRENYGYTF.

This chain uses TRBV5-4 with TRBJ2-3; perhaps TRBD1 as D (5 bases). V was pared by 0 bases and J by 4 bases, with 6 bases between. This CDR3 contains 13 residues. CDR1 and CDR2 (germline): SGHNT, YYREEE (reference sequence). CDR3 in DNA: TGTGCCAGCAGCTTGGAAGGGGCAGATACGCAGTATTTT. Translating gives CASSLEGADTQYF.

The CDR3 DNA sequence: TGTGCCAGCAGCTTAGCTCCAAACTATGGCTACACCTTC. Translation: CASSLAPNYGYTF. The V and J genes are TRBV7-2 and TRBJ1-2; D uncertain. CDR3 size: 13 residues. The ends were cut back, 0 bases at V and 2 bases at J, with 4 bases in the middle. Germline loops: CDR1 SGHTA, CDR2 FQGNSA.

The chain joins TRBV7-2 to TRBJ2-3; no clear D. The CDR3 spans 11 residues. V dropped 5 bases and J dropped 11 bases, with 11 bases sitting between them. The V gene's germline CDR1 is SGHTA and CDR2 FQGNSA. CDR3 in amino acids: CASSPEFKQYF. The CDR3 nucleotides read TGTGCCAGCAGCCCCGAATTTAAGCAGTATTTT. The full variable domain, its missing parts supplied by reference TRBV7-2 and TRBJ2-3, is GAGVSQSPSNKVTEKGKDVELRCDPISGHTALYWYRQSLGQGLEFLIYFQGNSAPDKSGLPSDRFSAERTGGSVSTLTIQRTQQEDSAVYLCASSPEFKQYFGPGTRLTVL.

This clone has more than one count but fewer than ten. The rearrangement uses TRBV4-3 and TRBJ2-5, with D perhaps TRBD2 (5 bases). The V and J ends lost 3 bases and 5 bases respectively, with 10 bases between them. The CDR3 length is 13 residues. Germline V gives CDR1 LGHNA, CDR2 YSLEER. The CDR3 DNA reads as TGCGCCAGCAGCCAGGAGACGGGGGAGACCCAGTACTTC. It translates to CASSQETGETQYF.

The chain recombines TRBV4-1 with TRBJ1-2, with D uncertain. The germline gives CDR1 MGHRA, CDR2 YSYEKL. CDR3 length: 16 amino acids. V dropped 3 bases and J dropped 4 bases, with 18 bases sitting between them. CDR3 loop: CASSQVTYRKTYGYTF. CDR3 nucleotides: TGCGCCAGCAGCCAGGTTACCTACCGAAAGACCTATGGCTACACCTTC.

This chain joins TRBV7-3 and TRBJ1-6; TRBD1 matches at 8 bases. V trimming: 1 base; J trimming: 18 bases; junction bases outside the gene matches: 11. This CDR3 is 14 amino acids long. CDR1 is SGHTA, CDR2 FQGTGA, per germline. CDR3 protein: CASSLMSRTGPTHF. The CDR3 nucleotides read TGTGCCAGCAGCTTAATGTCGCGGACAGGGCCGACCCACTTT.

This chain connects TRBV11-2 to TRBJ1-2; TRBD1 agrees at 7 bases. V lost 5 bases and J lost 5; bases outside the gene matches: 17. Germline CDR1 reads SGHAT; CDR2 reads FQNNGV. The CDR3 has 17 amino acids. CDR3 nucleotides: TGTGCCAGCAGCCACCCCCAGGGGGGGATGTTTGGGTATGGCTACACCTTC. Amino acid sequence: CASSHPQGGMFGYGYTF. The whole variable domain, filled in from reference TRBV11-2 and TRBJ1-2, reads EAGVAQSPRYKIIEKRQSVAFWCNPISGHATLYWYQQILGQGPKLLIQFQNNGVVDDSQLPKDRFSAERLKGVDSTLKIQPAKLEDSAVYLCASSHPQGGMFGYGYTFGSGTRLTVV.

The chain couples TRBV5-5 to TRBJ1-4; 11 nucleotides agree with TRBD1. This CDR3 has 17 residues. Germline loops: CDR1 SGHKS, CDR2 YYEKEE (reference sequence). V trimming: 2 bases; J trimming: 7 bases; junction bases outside the gene matches: 10. CDR3 sequence: CASSLGQGAVRGEKLFF. In nucleotides, the CDR3 is TGTGCCAGCAGCTTAGGACAGGGGGCGGTCCGAGGTGAAAAACTGTTTTTT.

The rearrangement links TRBV6-6 to TRBJ2-2; 10 bases map to TRBD1. The CDR3 is 14 amino acids. The V gene's germline CDR1 is MNHNY and CDR2 SVGAGI (reference sequence). V dropped 6 bases and J dropped 4; count of bases not matched to a gene: 2. Written as DNA, the CDR3 is TGTGCCAGCAGGCGGACAGGGGGCACCGGGGAGCTGTTTTTT. This translates into CASRRTGGTGELFF.

Notes on this clone: Within the sample, other DNA sequences also encode this same CDR3. The chain uses TRBV9 and TRBJ2-5; D might be TRBD2 (5 bases). The CDR3 spans 12 residues. Trimming cost V 0 bases and J 5 bases, with 5 bases left between them. CDR1 and CDR2 (germline): SGDLS, YYNGEE. The CDR3 region has the DNA TGTGCCAGCAGCGTAGGAGGGGAGACCCAGTACTTC. Translated, it gives CASSVGGETQYF.

The V call is TRBV11-3, the J call TRBJ2-7, with 9 bases that match TRBD1. The junction had 4 bases not matched to a gene; V was cut back by 1 base and J by 0 bases. Germline V lookup: CDR1 SGHNT, CDR2 YENEEA. The length of the CDR3 is 16 residues. The CDR3, as DNA: TGTGCCAGCAGCTTAGCGGGACAGGGTGTCTCCTACGAGCAGTACTTC. Its protein is CASSLAGQGVSYEQYF.

This clone was found once. V gene TRBV9 combines with J gene TRBJ2-1; 9 bases are shared with TRBD2. CDR3 size: 18 residues. Unmatched junction bases numbered 7, after V lost 0 bases and J lost 0 bases. In germline, CDR1 is SGDLS, CDR2 YYNGEE. The CDR3 sequence is CASSVDGGRVSSYNEQFF. CDR3 DNA sequence: TGTGCCAGCAGCGTAGACGGCGGGAGGGTTAGCTCCTACAATGAGCAGTTCTTC.

In this sample, this clone turned up a few times. V gene TRBV7-6 combines with J gene TRBJ1-5; no clear D gene. Germline CDR1 and CDR2: SGHVS and FNYEAQ. The length of the CDR3 is 12 residues. The ends were cut back, 5 bases at V and 5 bases at J, with 7 bases in the middle. The CDR3 loop is CASSPLDQPQHF. DNA of the CDR3: TGTGCCAGCAGCCCCCTGGATCAGCCCCAGCATTTT.

This chain connects TRBV9 to TRBJ2-7; D possibly matches TRBD1 or TRBD2 (5 bases each). CDR1 SGDLS and CDR2 YYNGEE come from the germline V gene. The CDR3 is made up of 14 amino acids. Trimming shortened V by 2 bases and J by 2 bases, and 11 bases separated the two germline ends. The CDR3 nucleotides read TGTGCCAGCAGCGTCGGGACGGACCCCTACGAGCAGTACTTC. It is translated as CASSVGTDPYEQYF.

The chain's CDR3 is CASSPLGLAGDTQYF. The DNA of the CDR3 is TGTGCCAGCTCACCACTAGGACTAGCGGGAGATACGCAGTATTTT. The rearrangement joins TRBV18 to TRBJ2-3; 11 bases fit TRBD2. The CDR3 runs 15 residues. With 1 base clipped from V and 5 bases from J, the junction kept 2 bases outside the gene matches. Germline values: CDR1 KGHSH, CDR2 LQKENI.

J is TRBJ1-2 and V is TRBV7-9; TRBD1 aligns across 9 bases. V trimming: 5 bases; J trimming: 7 bases; junction bases outside the gene matches: 5. The germline gives CDR1 SEHNR, CDR2 FQNEAQ (reference sequence). This CDR3 spans 13 amino acids. The CDR3 DNA reads TGTGCCAGCAGCCAGGGACAGGGAGGTGGCTACACCTTC. It specifies CASSQGQGGGYTF.

V usage is TRBV7-9 and J usage is TRBJ2-3; TRBD2 agrees at 8 bases. This CDR3 contains 16 residues. Per germline, CDR1 SEHNR and CDR2 FQNEAQ (reference sequence). The V segment lost 5 bases and the J segment 2 bases; nucleotides outside the gene matches: 9. CDR3 loop: CASSPAGALSTDTQYF. In nucleotides, the CDR3 is TGTGCCAGCAGCCCAGCGGGGGCCCTTTCCACAGATACGCAGTATTTT. Full variable domain (rest looked up from reference TRBV7-9 and TRBJ2-3): DTGVSQNPRHKITKRGQNVTFRCDPISEHNRLYWYRQTLGQGPEFLTYFQNEAQLEKSRLLSDRFSAERPKGSFSTLEIQRTEQGDSAMYLCASSPAGALSTDTQYFGPGTRLTVL.

This sequence joins TRBV5-6 and TRBJ2-7, with 9 positions matching TRBD1. The junction had 3 bases not matched to a gene; V was cut back by 0 bases and J by 2 bases. From germline, CDR1 is SGHDT and CDR2 YYEEEE. The length of the CDR3 is 15 residues. The CDR3 DNA sequence: TGTGCCAGCAGCTTGGTGGGACAGGGAGCCTACGAGCAGTACTTC. Its protein product is CASSLVGQGAYEQYF.

The V call is TRBV5-4, the J call TRBJ2-1; possible D gene TRBD2, 5 bases. This CDR3 has 15 residues. CDR1 and CDR2 from the germline V gene are SGHNT and YYREEE (reference sequence). V lost 4 bases, J lost 0 bases, and 11 bases lay in between. As DNA, the CDR3 is TGTGCCAGCAGCATCAGCGGAGGCTCCTACAATGAGCAGTTCTTC. Encoded protein: CASSISGGSYNEQFF.

The V call is TRBV29-1, the J call TRBJ1-1; tentative D call: TRBD1 (5 bases). The CDR3 spans 13 residues. Germline V lookup: CDR1 SQVTM, CDR2 ANQGSEA. Trimming shortened V by 5 bases and J by 0 bases, and 10 bases separated the two germline ends. CDR3 nucleotide sequence: TGCAGCGTTTGGCGGGACCTGAACACTGAAGCTTTCTTT. It encodes CSVWRDLNTEAFF.